In this sample, the clone carrying this T cell receptor beta chain turned up many times. This sample is drawn from a study of neurological immune-mediated disorders. Germline V gives CDR1 SGHRS, CDR2 YFSETQ. Between the trimmed V and J ends, which lost 4 bases and 0 bases, there was a span of 14 bases. The CDR3 has 16 amino acids. The cDNA was synthesized by 5'RACE incorporating 10-nucleotide random UMIs. Using its own MiXCR run on the 5' RACE reads, TCRdb lists one record per CDR3 protein. The sample has tens of thousands of distinct CDR3 sequences, around 5% seen once. Sequencing input: PBMCs. This sequence was found in a man aged 18 to 35 with multiple sclerosis. The rearrangement links TRBV5-1 to TRBJ1-5; a possible D gene is TRBD1 (5 bases). CDR3 sequence reads: CASSPGGMPSNQPQHF. The CDR3 region has the DNA TGCGCCAGCAGCCCCGGGGGTATGCCTAGCAATCAGCCCCAGCATTTT.